This entry describes one TCR beta chain. Its antigen is not identified. Trimming at V came to 5 bases and at J to 4 bases, leaving 7 bases not matched to a gene. The CDR3 totals 15 residues. Looked up from germline, CDR1 is SGHTA and CDR2 is FQGTGA. The sample originates from a study of cytomegalovirus exposure and HLA in healthy donors. Vbeta (60) and Jbeta (13) primers were used in the PCR. Sequenced by immunoSEQ multiplex PCR; TCRdb stores in-frame clones only, minus some. The sample lists about 120,000 clones; 65% to 75% were seen once. General study results and limits: Testing in vitro showed a few CMV-associated chains specific for CMV antigens.

This TCR was recovered from a woman aged 40 to 50 in good health and CMV-seropositive. Material: PBMCs. V gene TRBV7-3 combines with J gene TRBJ1-5, with 8 bases aligning to TRBD1. The CDR3 reads CASSALQGDNQPQHF. The CDR3, as DNA: TGTGCCAGCAGCGCATTACAGGGGGATAATCAGCCCCAGCATTTT.